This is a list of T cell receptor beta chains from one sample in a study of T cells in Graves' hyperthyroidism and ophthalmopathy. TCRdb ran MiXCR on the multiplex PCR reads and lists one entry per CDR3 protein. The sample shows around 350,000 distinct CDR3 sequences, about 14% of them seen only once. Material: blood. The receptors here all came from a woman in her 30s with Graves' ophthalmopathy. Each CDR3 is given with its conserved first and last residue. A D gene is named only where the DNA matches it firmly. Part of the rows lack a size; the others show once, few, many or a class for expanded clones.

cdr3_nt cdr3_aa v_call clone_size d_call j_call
TGTGCCAGCAGCCTTGGGACGCCTCGGGATACGCAGTATTTT CASSLGTPRDTQYF TRBV27 many - TRBJ2-3
TGTGCCGATACAGTAACTGAAGCTTTCTTT CADTVTEAFF TRBV30 many - TRBJ1-1
TGCGCCAGCAGCGCCCGCAGGGGTATCGGGGAGCTGTTTTTT CASSARRGIGELFF TRBV4-1 many - TRBJ2-2
TGTGCCAGCTCACCAAGACAAGGTTCGGATGAGCAGTTCTTC CASSPRQGSDEQFF TRBV18 many - TRBJ2-1
TGTGCCAGCTCACCTGAGGCAGCCCCTAGCACAGATACGCAGTATTTT CASSPEAAPSTDTQYF TRBV18 many - TRBJ2-3
TGTGCCTGGAGCCCAGGGACAGGGGACTACGAGCAGTACTTC CAWSPGTGDYEQYF TRBV30 - TRBD1 TRBJ2-7
TGTGCCAGCAGCCGACCCGGACAGATGAACACTGAAGCTTTCTTT CASSRPGQMNTEAFF TRBV3-1 many - TRBJ1-1
TGTGCCAGCAGACTGACTGGGGTGACCCAGTACTTC CASRLTGVTQYF TRBV3-1 many - TRBJ2-5
TGTGCCAGCAGTTCCCTCCTGGGGTCACCTAATTCACCCCTCCACTTT CASSSLLGSPNSPLHF TRBV28 - - TRBJ1-6
TGCAGTGCTCCTCGACCCGGGACAGACTATGGCTACACCTTC CSAPRPGTDYGYTF TRBV20-1 many TRBD1 TRBJ1-2
TGTGCCAGCAGCCACAGGAAACTCTATGGCTACACCTTC CASSHRKLYGYTF TRBV16 many - TRBJ1-2
TGCAGTGCTCCCCCCCGACTAAGCTTCGCAGATACGCAGTATTTT CSAPPRLSFADTQYF TRBV20-1 - - TRBJ2-3
TGCAGTGCTAGAGATCCGGACAGGCACACTGAAGCTTTCTTT CSARDPDRHTEAFF TRBV20-1 many TRBD1 TRBJ1-1
TGTGCCAGCAGCCAAGGGGGGTCGCTGAGCAATCAGCCCCAGCATTTT CASSQGGSLSNQPQHF TRBV3-1 many - TRBJ1-5
TGTGCCAGCTCACCAACGAGGGCGGGGCAAGAGACCCAGTACTTC CASSPTRAGQETQYF TRBV18 many - TRBJ2-5
TGCAGTGGGACTAGCGGGGGGGACATTCAGTACTTC CSGTSGGDIQYF TRBV20-1 many TRBD2 TRBJ2-4
TGCAGTGCTAGAGCGGGGGGCAGGGATACGCAGTATTTT CSARAGGRDTQYF TRBV20-1 many - TRBJ2-3
TGTGCCAGCAGCTTACACAGTACAGCTGAGACCCAGTACTTC CASSLHSTAETQYF TRBV7-9 many - TRBJ2-5
TGTGCCAGCAGTGAAGCCGACGGACGCGTGGATGAGCAGTTCTTC CASSEADGRVDEQFF TRBV6-1 many - TRBJ2-1
TGTGCCAGCAGCCCAGGGGTGAGGAACACTGAAGCTTTCTTT CASSPGVRNTEAFF TRBV12-3/TRBV12-4 many - TRBJ1-1
TGCGCCAGCAGCTTAGGACAGGGGCGCGACGAGCAGTACTTC CASSLGQGRDEQYF TRBV5-1 many TRBD1 TRBJ2-7
TGTGCCAGCAGTTTATACACTAGCGGGGGAGCAAACGAGTACTTC CASSLYTSGGANEYF TRBV28 - TRBD2 TRBJ2-5
TGTGCCAGCAGCGTAGGGACTATCAATGAGCAGTTCTTC CASSVGTINEQFF TRBV9 few - TRBJ2-1
TGTGCCAGCAGCTTAGTAAGGACGCCTCAAGAGACCCAGTACTTC CASSLVRTPQETQYF TRBV7-6 many - TRBJ2-5
TGCGCCAGCAGCCCCTCCCGACAGGATGAAAAACTGTTTTTT CASSPSRQDEKLFF TRBV5-1 many - TRBJ1-4
TGCGCCAGCAGCCACCCGGTGAGGACACTACCCACTAACTATGGCTACACCTTC CASSHPVRTLPTNYGYTF TRBV4-1 once - TRBJ1-2
TGCAGTGCTACCGGGACAGGGGGCCCCGGGGAGCTGTTTTTT CSATGTGGPGELFF TRBV20-1 many TRBD1 TRBJ2-2
TGTGCCACCCGGCGACAGATCTACAATGAGCAGTTCTTC CATRRQIYNEQFF TRBV6-1 many - TRBJ2-1
TGTGCCAGCAGACTTCGTCTAGCGGGTGAAGAGACCCAGTACTTC CASRLRLAGEETQYF TRBV12-3/TRBV12-4 many TRBD2 TRBJ2-5
TGTGCCGCACACCTAGCAGGGTACCCTCGCAATGAGCAGTTCTTC CAAHLAGYPRNEQFF TRBV12-3/TRBV12-4 few - TRBJ2-1
TGTGCCAGCAGCGAAAGGGGGACTAGCACTTTAGGGCAGTACTTC CASSERGTSTLGQYF TRBV7-2 many TRBD2 TRBJ2-7
TGCAGTGCTAGGGCTATAGACGGCCGGAACACCATATATTTT CSARAIDGRNTIYF TRBV20-1 many - TRBJ1-3
TGTGCCAGCTTCTCGACAGGGGGAGCCTACAATGAGCAGTTCTTC CASFSTGGAYNEQFF TRBV18 many TRBD1 TRBJ2-1
TGTGCCAGCACCCGCCAGGGGGAAGAGACCCAGTACTTC CASTRQGEETQYF TRBV12-3/TRBV12-4 - TRBD1 TRBJ2-5
TGTGCCAGCAGCCCCCGAAGTAGGAACTATGGCTACACCTTC CASSPRSRNYGYTF TRBV9 once - TRBJ1-2
TGTGCCGGCATCGGCAGGGGCAACACTGAAGCTTTCTTT CAGIGRGNTEAFF TRBV28 few - TRBJ1-1
TGTGCCAGCAGCTCCCTACCGACCGTGAACACTGAAGCTTTCTTT CASSSLPTVNTEAFF TRBV7-6 - - TRBJ1-1
TGCGCCAGCAGCCAAGGGACGTATCAGCCCCAGCATTTT CASSQGTYQPQHF TRBV4-1 - - TRBJ1-5
TGTGCCAGCATCCCACAGGGAGAGGATGAAAAACTGTTTTTT CASIPQGEDEKLFF TRBV6-1 many - TRBJ1-4
TGCAGCGTTCCCTTTCGGGGGGCGAGCACAGATACGCGGTATTTT CSVPFRGASTDTRYF TRBV20-1 - - TRBJ2-3
TGTGCCAGCAGTAGCGGGACAGGGGGCGCTGACTGTGGCTACACCTTC CASSSGTGGADCGYTF TRBV12-3/TRBV12-4 many TRBD1 TRBJ1-2
TGTGCCAGCAGTTACGGGGATCTCACAGATACGCAGTATTTT CASSYGDLTDTQYF TRBV6-5 few - TRBJ2-3
TGTGCCAGCAGTTTAGTAAGGACAGTAAATTCACCCCTCCACTTT CASSLVRTVNSPLHF TRBV28 - - TRBJ1-6
TGTGCCAGCAGCACGGGGGGTCCCCTCAATGAGCAGTTCTTC CASSTGGPLNEQFF TRBV11-2 many TRBD2 TRBJ2-1
TGTGCCAGCAGCTTCCGAGACAGGGCGACAGATACGCAGTATTTT CASSFRDRATDTQYF TRBV7-9 many TRBD1 TRBJ2-3
TGCGCCAGCAGTGAGGGCACAGATACGCAGTATTTT CASSEGTDTQYF TRBV10-1 many - TRBJ2-3
TGTGCCAGCAGTCCTTCGGAGCACCGAGAGACCCAGTACTTC CASSPSEHRETQYF TRBV12-3/TRBV12-4 many - TRBJ2-5
TGTGCCAGCAGCCAAGATGGAAGTAGCAATCAGCCCCAGCATTTT CASSQDGSSNQPQHF TRBV3-1 many - TRBJ1-5
TGTGCCAGCAGTTACTCGAATTGGTTCTTC CASSYSNWFF TRBV12-3/TRBV12-4 - - TRBJ2-1
TGTGCCAGCAGCCCGATACGGACAGGGGTTGAAGCTTTCTTT CASSPIRTGVEAFF TRBV13 many TRBD1 TRBJ1-1
TGTGCCAGCAGCTCAGGACTAGCGGGGAACACAGATACGCAGTATTTT CASSSGLAGNTDTQYF TRBV11-3 many TRBD2 TRBJ2-3
TGTGCCAGCTCACCGCAAAGCGGACAGGGGGACTTTATCGACACCTTC CASSPQSGQGDFIDTF TRBV18 many TRBD1 TRBJ1-2
TGTGCCAGCAGTTTCCCAGCAAAGTATGGCTACACCTTC CASSFPAKYGYTF TRBV12-3/TRBV12-4 many - TRBJ1-2
TGTGCCAGCAGTGATTTGACAGTGGACACCGGGGAGCTGTTTTTT CASSDLTVDTGELFF TRBV2 many - TRBJ2-2
TGCAGTGCTAGGATCGGTATTAGCTACGAGCAGTACTTC CSARIGISYEQYF TRBV20-1 many - TRBJ2-7